Listed below are T cell receptor beta chains from one sample, sequenced in a study of blood T cell repertoires in COVID-19. The method was immunoSEQ multiplex PCR; TCRdb's version includes in-frame clones alone and lacks a portion of them. This repertoire shows 90,000 to 110,000 clones, around three quarters found once; its top ten account for about 4.5%. Sequences were obtained from peripheral blood. These receptors were collected from a human donor in a cohort sampled during active or convalescent COVID-19. CDR3s include the opening cysteine and the closing phenylalanine or tryptophan. D genes are given only for firm matches. Size is omitted from some rows. Given values are once, few, many or a class for expanded clones.

few,NA,TRBV27,TRBJ1-3,CASSSARDIPGNTIYF,TGTGCCAGCAGTTCCGCCCGGGACATACCTGGAAACACCATATATTTT
NA,NA,TRBV7-2,TRBJ2-7,CASVSRERHYEQYF,TGTGCCAGCGTCTCAAGGGAGCGACACTACGAGCAGTACTTC
NA,NA,TRBV2,TRBJ2-5,CASATNRVQETQYF,TGTGCCAGCGCAACAAACAGGGTCCAAGAGACCCAGTACTTC
NA,TRBD1,TRBV7-3,TRBJ2-5,CASSFRGWETQYF,TGTGCCAGCAGCTTCAGGGGGTGGGAGACCCAGTACTTC
NA,NA,TRBV18,TRBJ2-1,CASSLPQDGTRTIQSYNEQFF,TGTGCCAGCTCACTACCCCAGGACGGGACACGAACCATACAATCCTACAATGAGCAGTTCTTC
NA,NA,TRBV7-9,TRBJ1-2,CASRSRQEVNYGYTF,TGTGCCAGCAGGAGCCGACAGGAGGTAAACTATGGCTACACCTTC
NA,TRBD2,TRBV7-8,TRBJ2-3,CASSLEGLAGTQYF,TGTGCCAGCAGCTTAGAGGGACTAGCGGGTACGCAGTATTTT
NA,TRBD2,TRBV28,TRBJ2-5,CASRASLAGGGETQYF,TGTGCCAGCAGAGCAAGTCTAGCGGGAGGGGGGGAGACCCAGTACTTC
NA,NA,TRBV10-2,TRBJ1-2,CASSDGGTYGYTF,TGCGCCAGCAGTGATGGGGGCACCTATGGCTACACCTTC
NA,NA,TRBV7-3,TRBJ2-7,CASSRVSSLSYEQYF,TGTGCCAGCAGCCGAGTCTCTTCTTTATCCTACGAGCAGTACTTC
NA,NA,TRBV19,TRBJ2-1,CASSIESVRGSEQFF,TGTGCCAGTAGTATAGAATCGGTTCGGGGGAGTGAGCAGTTCTTC
once,NA,TRBV20-1,TRBJ1-1,CSASWANTEAFF,TGCAGTGCTAGTTGGGCGAACACTGAAGCTTTCTTT
NA,TRBD1,TRBV14,TRBJ1-1,CASSHRQGPNTEAFF,TGTGCCAGCAGCCACCGACAGGGACCGAACACTGAAGCTTTTTTT
NA,NA,TRBV28,TRBJ2-1,CASSSQTYNEQFF,TGTGCCAGCAGTTCACAGACCTACAATGAGCAGTTCTTC
once,TRBD2,TRBV9,TRBJ2-1,CASTTTSGSYNEQFF,TGTGCCAGCACCACTACTAGCGGGTCCTACAATGAGCAGTTCTTC
NA,TRBD1,TRBV19,TRBJ1-3,CASSRDRGTPISGNTIYF,TGTGCCAGTAGCAGGGACAGGGGGACTCCAATCTCTGGAAACACCATATATTTT